This is a list of T cell receptor beta chains from one sample in a study of cytomegalovirus exposure and HLA in healthy donors. The assay was immunoSEQ multiplex PCR, and TCRdb's table has in-frame clones only and misses some. The table lists 150,000 to 200,000 clones, 84% of them singletons. Input material: PBMCs. The receptors here all came from a man between 18 and 35 years old in good health and CMV-seronegative. Both conserved end residues are part of each CDR3. D genes are given only for firm matches. Not all rows give a size; the values are once, few, many and, for expanded clones, a class.

D gene,J gene,V gene,clone size,CDR3 protein,CDR3 DNA
-,TRBJ2-7,TRBV2,-,CASSHSPTEAYEQYF,TGTGCCAGCAGTCACTCACCCACGGAGGCCTACGAGCAGTACTTC
TRBD2,TRBJ2-5,TRBV4-3,-,CASSPRGGTSGRQTDETQYF,TGCGCCAGCAGCCCACGGGGTGGGACTAGCGGGAGGCAGACGGACGAGACCCAGTACTTC
TRBD2,TRBJ2-7,TRBV4-1,-,CASSQTSGYEQYF,TGCGCCAGCAGCCAAACTAGCGGGTACGAGCAGTACTTC
-,TRBJ1-4,TRBV7-9,-,CASSSLGEGNGEKLFF,TGTGCCAGCAGCTCCTTAGGAGAGGGTAACGGTGAAAAACTGTTTTTT
-,TRBJ1-5,TRBV18,-,CASSPNRVNQPQHF,TGTGCCAGCTCACCGAACAGGGTCAATCAGCCCCAGCATTTT
-,TRBJ1-2,TRBV30,-,CAWNRDSYYGYTF,TGTGCCTGGAACCGCGACAGTTACTATGGCTACACCTTC
-,TRBJ1-1,TRBV19,-,CASSILGFGGPTEAFF,TGTGCCAGTAGTATACTTGGGTTCGGGGGACCCACTGAAGCTTTCTTT
TRBD2,TRBJ2-3,TRBV5-4,-,CASSLLGASGSTDTQYF,TGTGCCAGCAGCTTGTTAGGGGCTAGCGGGAGTACAGATACGCAGTATTTT
-,TRBJ1-3,TRBV6-6,-,CASSESTNSGNTIYF,TGTGCCAGCAGTGAGTCCACCAACTCTGGAAACACCATATATTTT
-,TRBJ2-5,TRBV7-9,few,CASSKEGETQYF,TGTGCCAGCAGCAAGGAGGGGGAGACCCAGTACTTC
-,TRBJ2-1,TRBV7-9,-,CASSFKGVGGGFEQFF,TGTGCCAGCAGCTTCAAAGGGGTGGGAGGGGGGTTTGAGCAGTTCTTC
-,TRBJ2-7,TRBV28,-,CASSAFPRSTNSYEQYF,TGTGCCAGCAGCGCCTTCCCCAGGTCAACGAACTCCTACGAGCAGTACTTC
-,TRBJ2-2,TRBV7-3,-,CASSLQGTNTGELFF,TGTGCCAGCAGCTTACAGGGGACAAACACCGGGGAGCTGTTTTTT
-,TRBJ1-5,TRBV27,-,CASSLVPPGEYSNQPQHF,TGTGCCAGCAGTTTAGTCCCCCCTGGAGAATATAGCAATCAGCCCCAGCATTTT
-,TRBJ2-5,TRBV6-6,-,CASIRDSSQETQYF,TGTGCCAGCATTCGGGACTCATCTCAAGAGACCCAGTACTTC
TRBD1,TRBJ1-6,TRBV10-3,few,CAISSTGVSNSPLHF,TGTGCCATTAGCTCGACAGGGGTGTCCAACTCACCCCTCCACTTT
TRBD2,TRBJ2-1,TRBV6-4,few,CASSPMRGSYNEQFF,TGTGCCAGCAGCCCCATGCGCGGGAGTTACAATGAGCAGTTCTTC
-,TRBJ2-2,TRBV2,-,CASRGSNTGELFF,TGTGCCAGTCGCGGTTCGAACACCGGGGAGCTGTTTTTT
TRBD1,TRBJ2-1,TRBV19,once,CASSLRRAGQGADNEQFF,TGTGCCAGTAGTCTTCGCCGCGCGGGACAGGGGGCCGACAATGAGCAGTTCTTC
TRBD1,TRBJ2-3,TRBV19,-,CASTRDRGRDTQYF,TGTGCCAGTACCCGGGACAGGGGAAGGGATACGCAGTATTTT
TRBD1,TRBJ2-2,TRBV5-1,-,CASSLGDRVGATGELFF,TGCGCCAGCAGCTTGGGGGACAGGGTTGGGGCCACCGGGGAGCTGTTTTTT
TRBD1,TRBJ1-2,TRBV5-1,once,CASSSWTGEDYGYTF,TGCGCCAGCAGCTCCTGGACAGGGGAGGACTATGGCTACACCTTC
-,TRBJ1-2,TRBV5-3,-,CARSLSQDYRTYYGYTF,TGTGCCAGAAGCTTGAGCCAGGACTACCGAACTTACTATGGCTACACCTTC